The 18 T cell receptor beta chains reported below all come from one sample, sequenced in a study of beta chain features in type 1 diabetes (dated by TCRdb to about 2018). Libraries were built with the immunoSEQ multiplex PCR assay. The entire isolated RNA was reverse transcribed using the High Capacity cDNA Reverse Transcription Kit, and thus expressed TCRB transcripts were sequenced. Held by TCRdb, this immuneACCESS table contains in-frame sequences only and omits some clones. Under half of the omission traces to an unresolved V gene where checked; the cause of the rest is unknown. The sample table holds about 900,000 clones, of which roughly a sixth were seen once. Clones ranked in the top ten supply 0.023% of the sample. Sequences were obtained from naive CD4+ T cells from blood. The cell subset or site label of this sample denotes: true naive CD4+ T cells. The receptors come from a woman in her late teens or twenties in good health.

This clone was seen a few times. The chain combines TRBV2 with TRBJ2-1; tentatively, D is TRBD2 (7 bases). The V and J ends lost 5 bases and 8 bases respectively, with 16 bases between them. The V gene's germline CDR1 is SNHLY and CDR2 FYNNEI. The CDR3 spans 14 residues. CDR3 sequence (DNA): TGTGCCAGCAGTCGGTCCGGGGAGGGGGATGAGCAGTTCTTC. This sequence encodes CASSRSGEGDEQFF.

The sample holds a few counts of this clone. The J gene is TRBJ2-7, the V gene TRBV12-2; TRBD2, the table's D call, was not compared with the DNA. TRBV12-2 is shown as a pseudogene. The CDR3 covers 15 residues. Written as DNA, the CDR3 is TGTGCAAGTCGCTTAGCACTAGCGGGAGATCCCGAGCAGTACTTC. It encodes CASRLALAGDPEQYF.

The chain couples TRBV6-5 to TRBJ2-7; maybe TRBD1 (6 bases). V was shortened by 6 bases and J by 3 bases, with 12 bases between the two germline ends. The CDR3 is 13 amino acids. In germline, CDR1 is MNHEY, CDR2 SVGAGI. Here the CDR3 DNA reads TGTGCCAGCAGCCAACGGGACAACTACGAGCAGTACTTC. This gives the protein CASSQRDNYEQYF.

This clone was observed a few times. The rearrangement joins TRBV7-2 to TRBJ2-5; weak D call: TRBD2 (6 bases). V was pared by 5 bases and J by 2 bases, with 15 bases between. Per the germline V gene, CDR1 is SGHTA and CDR2 is FQGNSA. The CDR3 spans 15 residues. CDR3 DNA: TGTGCCAGCAGCGACCCAGGAAGCGGGCAAGAGACCCAGTACTTC. The encoded protein is CASSDPGSGQETQYF.

This clone was seen once. The V gene is TRBV28, the J gene TRBJ2-1; weak D call: TRBD1 (5 bases). Per germline, CDR1 MDHEN and CDR2 SYDVKM. V was trimmed by 4 bases and J by 0 bases, leaving 10 bases between them. The CDR3 runs to 15 residues. CDR3 nucleotide sequence: TGTGCCAGCAGTTCTCACAGGAGCTCCTACAATGAGCAGTTCTTC. It encodes CASSSHRSSYNEQFF. The whole variable domain, remainder taken from reference TRBV28 and TRBJ2-1, is DVKVTQSSRYLVKRTGEKVFLECVQDMDHENMFWYRQDPGLGLRLIYFSYDVKMKEKGDIPEGYSVSREKKERFSLILESASTNQTSMYLCASSSHRSSYNEQFFGPGTRLTVL.

J is TRBJ2-5 and V is TRBV27; TRBD2 matches 7 bases. The V gene's germline CDR1 is MNHEY and CDR2 SMNVEV (reference sequence). Losses at the gene ends were 1 base for V and 5 bases for J; bases not matched to a gene: 13. The length of the CDR3 is 17 residues. CDR3: CASSLWWGGGPLETQYF. The CDR3 nucleotides read TGTGCCAGCAGTTTATGGTGGGGCGGGGGTCCACTGGAGACCCAGTACTTC.

CDR3 sequence reads: CASGQGAFSGANVLTF. CDR3 nucleotide sequence: TGTGCCAGCGGCCAGGGGGCTTTCTCTGGGGCCAACGTCCTGACTTTC. The chain is built from TRBV9 and TRBJ2-6; 8 bases are a match to TRBD1. Germline loops: CDR1 SGDLS, CDR2 YYNGEE. Trimming at V came to 7 bases and at J to 0 bases, leaving 6 bases not matched to a gene. This CDR3 is 16 amino acids long.

This clone has a handful of counts. The genes are TRBV5-1 and TRBJ2-2; TRBD2 matches at 9 bases. The CDR3 sequence is 15 residues long. V trimming: 4 bases; J trimming: 1 base; junction bases outside the gene matches: 2. The germline V gene encodes CDR1 SGHRS and CDR2 YFSETQ. The CDR3 nucleotides are TGCGCCAGCAGCAGACTAGCGGTGAACACCGGGGAGCTGTTTTTT. The encoded protein is CASSRLAVNTGELFF.

A few counts support this clone. The gene calls are TRBV6-1 and TRBJ1-2; D remains ambiguous. The CDR3 has 12 residues. Per germline, CDR1 MNHNS and CDR2 SASEGT. V was shortened by 9 bases and J by 6 bases, with 14 bases between the two germline ends. This chain's CDR3 is CASTSGIHGYTF. CDR3 coding DNA: TGTGCCAGTACCTCGGGGATACATGGCTACACCTTC.

The chain combines TRBV25-1 with TRBJ2-6; D is unclear. V shed 4 bases and J shed 3 bases, with 10 bases lying between them. Germline CDR1 is MGHDK and CDR2 is SYGVNS. The CDR3 has 15 residues. As DNA, the CDR3 is TGTGCCAGCAGTGGGCGAGGAAGTGGGGCCAACGTCCTGACTTTC. Translating it yields CASSGRGSGANVLTF. The variable domain in full, with the rest retrieved from reference TRBV25-1 and TRBJ2-6, is EADIYQTPRYLVIGTGKKITLECSQTMGHDKMYWYQQDPGMELHLIHYSYGVNSTEKGDLSSESTVSRIRTEHFPLTLESARPSHTSQYLCASSGRGSGANVLTFGAGSRLTVL.

This chain connects TRBV18 to TRBJ2-5, with 12 nucleotides matching TRBD2. Germline V gene sequence: CDR1 KGHSH, CDR2 LQKENI. V lost 6 bases to trimming and J lost 5 bases; unmatched junction nucleotides: 13. The CDR3 contains 17 residues. The DNA for the CDR3 is TGTGCCAGCTCGTCGACCCAGACTAGCGGGAGTTCGGAGACCCAGTACTTC. Translated: CASSSTQTSGSSETQYF.

This clone was seen more than once but under ten times. This sequence joins TRBV19 and TRBJ2-1; 7 positions match TRBD2. This CDR3 is built from 16 residues. Germline loops: CDR1 LNHDA, CDR2 SQIVND (reference sequence). V shed 0 bases and J 4 bases; nucleotides not matched to a gene: 6. CDR3 in DNA: TGTGCCAGTAGTATAGATCTTACGGGGGGTTACAATGAGCAGTTCTTC. Protein: CASSIDLTGGYNEQFF. The full variable domain, in which reference TRBV19 and TRBJ2-1 provide the parts outside the CDR3, is DGGITQSPKYLFRKEGQNVTLSCEQNLNHDAMYWYRQDPGQGLRLIYYSQIVNDFQKGDIAEGYSVSREKKESFPLTVTSAQKNPTAFYLCASSIDLTGGYNEQFFGPGTRLTVL.

On this clone itself: Its ends do not fully match the called genes, so a read error is possible. The same CDR3 can be traced to other DNA sequences in this sample. The rearrangement joins TRBV7-3 to TRBJ2-1; TRBD2 matches at 9 bases. Germline CDR1 is SGHTA and CDR2 is FQGTGA. CDR3 length: 16 residues. As DNA, the CDR3 is TGTGCCAGCAGCCTAACCGGGACTAGCCCCTACAATGAGCAGTTCTTC. Translation: CASSLTGTSPYNEQFF.

This clone was found a few times. Distinct nucleotide sequences in the sample also encode this CDR3. The chain joins TRBV18 to TRBJ2-5; unclear D gene. The CDR3 runs to 12 residues. From germline, CDR1 is KGHSH and CDR2 LQKENI. Trimming cost V 2 bases and J 4 bases, with 5 bases left between them. CDR3 DNA: TGTGCCAGCTCACCAGGAAGAGAGACCCAGTACTTC. This gives the protein CASSPGRETQYF.

This clone was counted between two and nine times. DNA for the CDR3: TGTGCCAGCCACCAGACTAGCGGGAGGGCAGATACGCAGTATTTT. Amino acids: CASHQTSGRADTQYF. The chain combines TRBV2 with TRBJ2-3, with 14 bases matching TRBD2. Germline V gives CDR1 SNHLY, CDR2 FYNNEI. This CDR3 has 15 residues. J was trimmed by 4 bases and V by 8 bases; bases with no gene match: 5.

The CDR3 bases are TGTGCCAGCAGCGTAGATGCCGGGGGTGGGGTGCAGTTCTTC. It encodes CASSVDAGGGVQFF. The rearrangement links TRBV9 to TRBJ2-1, with D possibly TRBD2 on 6 matching bases. The CDR3 is 14 amino acids. The V end lost 0 bases, the J end lost 12 bases, and 16 bases lay between the germline ends. Germline loops: CDR1 SGDLS, CDR2 YYNGEE.

This clone was seen a few times. The chain combines TRBV5-1 with TRBJ2-1, with 12 bases matching TRBD2. After removal of 5 bases from V and 4 bases from J, the junction contained 4 bases not matched to a gene. This CDR3 is 15 amino acids long. Germline V gene data show CDR1 as SGHRS and CDR2 as YFSETQ. The CDR3 DNA follows: TGCGCCAGCAGATTACTAGCGGGAGGATACAATGAGCAGTTCTTC. Amino acids: CASRLLAGGYNEQFF.

The CDR3, as DNA: TGTGCCAGCCTAGCAGGCCGAGACTACGAGCAGTACTTC. Translation: CASLAGRDYEQYF. V usage is TRBV6-5 and J usage is TRBJ2-7; TRBD2 is a possible D gene (5 bases). This CDR3 is 13 amino acids long. Germline loops: CDR1 MNHEY, CDR2 SVGAGI. Trimming shortened V by 8 bases and J by 3 bases, and 14 bases separated the two germline ends.